The 25 T cell receptor beta chains below all came from one sample that was sequenced in a study of T cell repertoires in cytomegalovirus infection. Their target antigens are unknown. TCRdb redid the calling of the reads with MiXCR, one entry per CDR3 protein. Here the sample spans about 920,000 distinct CDR3 sequences, around a third being singletons. Sequences were derived from cultured CD8+ T cells from PBMCs, sampled from culture after CMV antigen stimulation. These receptors all come from a human donor in good health (CMV status not recorded). Some clones in this sample may be carry-over from other donors' samples.

In regard to this clonotype: A much larger clone sits a single nucleotide away, making a read error possible. The chain links TRBV7-3 to TRBJ2-1; a possible D gene is TRBD1 (6 bases). This CDR3 comprises 15 residues. The germline V gene has CDR1 SGHTA and CDR2 FQGTGA. CDR3 region: CANSPSGELRNEQFF. CDR3 nucleotide sequence: TGTGCCAACAGCCCCTCAGGGGAGCTAAGGAATGAGCAGTTCTTC.

The chain recombines TRBV10-3 with TRBJ2-7, with 8 bases that match TRBD1. V shed 3 bases and J 2 bases; nucleotides not matched to a gene: 18. This CDR3 is built from 19 residues. Germline CDR1 ENHRY, CDR2 SYGVKD. CDR3 sequence reads: CAISEGTGRGPKGAYEQYV. The CDR3 region has the DNA TGTGCCATCAGTGAAGGGACAGGTCGGGGCCCCAAAGGGGCCTACGAGCAGTACGTC.

As for this clonotype: A much larger clone is a single base away; this may be a read error. This rearrangement joins TRBV7-2 to TRBJ2-1; TRBD2 matches at 7 bases. CDR3 size: 16 residues. The trim removed 0 bases at V and 0 bases at J, leaving 2 bases unmatched. Germline loops: CDR1 SGHTA, CDR2 FQGNSA. The CDR3 DNA is TGTGCCAGCAGCTTAGCCGGGGGGACCTCCTACAATGAGCAGTTCTTC. It translates to CASSLAGGTSYNEQFF.

This clonotype has ten or more counts. The chain employs TRBV5-4 and TRBJ2-7; 9 bases line up with TRBD1. The CDR3 is made up of 15 amino acids. Germline CDR1 and CDR2: SGHNT and YYREEE (reference sequence). V was pared by 4 bases and J by 3 bases, with 8 bases of the junction left unmatched. DNA for the CDR3: TGTGCCAGCAGCGTAAGGACAGGGGTGAGCTACGAGCAGTACGTC. This translates into CASSVRTGVSYEQYV.

This clonotype was counted once. The chain is built from TRBV7-9 and TRBJ2-7; 7 bases match TRBD1. Trimming removed 5 bases from V and 3 bases from J; junction bases left unmatched: 13. Germline values: CDR1 SEHNR, CDR2 FQNEAQ (reference sequence). The CDR3 runs 16 residues. CDR3 protein: CASSLLKEDRNYEQYV. CDR3 coding DNA: TGTGCCAGCAGCCTTTTGAAAGAGGACAGGAACTACGAGCAGTACGTC.

This clonotype was detected a few times. The chain links TRBV6-6 to TRBJ1-6; D is ambiguous. Trimming cost V 5 bases and J 7 bases, with 12 bases left between them. This CDR3 region has 14 residues. CDR1 and CDR2 from the germline V gene are MNHNY and SVGAGI (reference sequence). Written as DNA, the CDR3 is TGTGCCAGCAGTGCCCGGATAGGCAATTCACCCCTCCACTTT. The encoded protein is CASSARIGNSPLHF.

The chain combines TRBV7-9 with TRBJ2-1; tentatively, D is TRBD2 (6 bases). Germline assignment: CDR1 SEHNR and CDR2 FQNEAQ (reference sequence). The CDR3 has 16 amino acids. V gave up 0 bases and J gave up 8 bases, with 17 bases separating them. DNA of the CDR3: TGTGCCAGCAGCTTAGCAGGAGGGCCCCGGAAGGATGAGCAGTTCTTC. Protein product: CASSLAGGPRKDEQFF.

This chain joins TRBV5-1 and TRBJ1-1; possible D gene TRBD1, 5 bases. The germline CDR1 and CDR2 sequences are SGHRS and YFSETQ. The V gene lost 7 bases and the J gene lost 1 base, with 17 bases spanning the gap. The CDR3 covers 15 residues. The CDR3 reads CASYIGDGPNTEAFF. The DNA of the CDR3 is TGCGCCAGCTACATAGGGGACGGACCGAACACTGAAGCTTTCTTT.

This clonotype was detected once. V gene TRBV29-1 combines with J gene TRBJ2-1, with no clear D. V lost 1 base, J lost 3 bases, and 7 bases lay in between. This CDR3 is 13 amino acids long. Germline V gene sequence: CDR1 SQVTM, CDR2 ANQGSEA. The DNA for the CDR3 is TGCAGCGTTGAAGGTGGGGACTACAATGAGCAGTTCTTC. This encodes CSVEGGDYNEQFF.

The CDR3 DNA is TGTGCCAGCAGCTTAAGTCCGACCTACGAGCAGTACTTC. As protein: CASSLSPTYEQYF. J is TRBJ2-7 and V is TRBV7-2; D uncertain. The V gene's germline CDR1 is SGHTA and CDR2 FQGNSA. V lost 2 bases and J 2 bases, leaving 7 bases between the germline ends. The CDR3 extends over 13 amino acids.

This clonotype has a handful of counts. This chain joins TRBV7-6 and TRBJ1-5; TRBD1 matches 9 bases. With V trimmed by 1 base and J by 5 bases, 6 bases remained unmatched. In germline, CDR1 is SGHVS, CDR2 FNYEAQ. The CDR3 spans 16 residues. CDR3 amino acids: CASSLGTTGGHQPQHF. DNA of the CDR3: TGTGCCAGCAGCTTAGGTACGACAGGGGGTCATCAGCCCCAGCATTTT.

Comment on this clonotype: Possible read error: a much larger clone is one base away. J is TRBJ2-1 and V is TRBV6-2 or TRBV6-3; no reliable D call. The CDR3 covers 16 residues. The germline gives CDR1 MNHEY, CDR2 SVGEGT. In nucleotides, the CDR3 is TGTGCCAGCAGTTACTCGCGCCATGGCTCCTACGATGAGCAGTTCTTC. This sequence encodes CASSYSRHGSYDEQFF.

There are many counts of this clonotype. The chain carries TRBV7-6 and TRBJ1-1; 12 bases fit TRBD1. Germline V gene sequence: CDR1 SGHVS, CDR2 FNYEAQ. The CDR3 length is 17 residues. The V gene end was trimmed by 2 bases and the J gene end by 2 bases; junction bases not matched to a gene: 6. The CDR3 coding sequence is TGTGCCAGCAGCTTAAGGGACAGGGGGCGTATAAACACTGAAGCTTTCTTT. It is translated as CASSLRDRGRINTEAFF.

The chain couples TRBV6-5 to TRBJ2-1, with a possible D match to TRBD1 (6 bases). The ends were cut back, 5 bases at V and 0 bases at J, with 20 bases in the middle. Per the germline V gene, CDR1 is MNHEY and CDR2 is SVGAGI. The CDR3 runs to 18 residues. The CDR3 coding sequence is TGTGCCAGCAGTATCAACCTGGGACACCAACTCTCCTACAATGAGCAGTTCTTC. Amino acids: CASSINLGHQLSYNEQFF.

The chain joins TRBV18 to TRBJ2-1; TRBD2 matches at 9 bases. Trimming removed 3 bases from V and 3 bases from J; junction bases left unmatched: 12. Per the germline V gene, CDR1 is KGHSH and CDR2 is LQKENI. The CDR3 runs 18 residues. DNA of the CDR3: TGTGCCAGCTCACCGGGACTAGCATTTGGACCTTACTACAATGAGCAGTTCTTC. Protein sequence: CASSPGLAFGPYYNEQFF.

V and J are TRBV7-9 and TRBJ1-3; perhaps TRBD1 as D (5 bases). The CDR3 contains 17 residues. V lost 5 bases and J 3 bases, leaving 20 bases between the germline ends. Per germline, CDR1 SEHNR and CDR2 FQNEAQ (reference sequence). Here the CDR3 reads CASSGRDGVSSGNTIYF. CDR3 coding DNA: TGTGCCAGCAGCGGTCGGGACGGAGTTTCGAGTGGAAACACCATATATTTT.

This clonotype came up many times. The rearrangement uses TRBV7-2 and TRBJ2-4, with 7 bases lining up with TRBD1. V shed 5 bases and J 4 bases; nucleotides not matched to a gene: 5. This CDR3 region has 14 residues. Germline V CDR1 and CDR2: SGHTA, FQGNSA. For the CDR3, the DNA is TGTGCCAGCAGCATCCGGGACAGTAAAAACATTCAGTACTTC. As protein: CASSIRDSKNIQYF.

This chain links TRBV6-8 with TRBJ2-5, with 9 bases lining up with TRBD2. CDR3 length: 14 amino acids. From germline, CDR1 is MNHGY and CDR2 SAAAGT. V trimming: 2 bases; J trimming: 4 bases; junction bases outside the gene matches: 2. CDR3 sequence reads: CASSYTAGGETQYF. CDR3 nucleotides: TGTGCCAGCAGTTACACAGCGGGGGGAGAGACCCAGTACTTC.

This chain joins TRBV15 and TRBJ1-4; 7 bases line up with TRBD1. Germline V CDR1 and CDR2: LNHNV, YYDKDF (reference sequence). The junction had 4 bases not matched to a gene; V was cut back by 2 bases and J by 4 bases. The CDR3 totals 15 residues. In nucleotides, the CDR3 is TGTGCCACCAGCAGAAGACAGGGCTATAATGAAAAACTGTTTTTT. Translating gives CATSRRQGYNEKLFF.

V is TRBV4-1 and J is TRBJ2-2; D unresolved. CDR1 is MGHRA, CDR2 YSYEKL, per germline. The CDR3 sequence is 15 residues long. V lost 0 bases, J lost 4 bases, and 9 bases lay in between. The CDR3 DNA follows: TGCGCCAGCAGCCAAGATTCACACAGCACCGGGGAGCTGTTTTTT. Protein sequence: CASSQDSHSTGELFF.

The chain employs TRBV10-3 and TRBJ1-5; tentatively, D is TRBD1 (6 bases). The V gene's germline CDR1 is ENHRY and CDR2 SYGVKD. The CDR3 covers 13 residues. Trimming removed 7 bases from V and 6 bases from J, with 13 bases in between. CDR3 DNA: TGTGCCATCAATGACGGGGGCGGTCAGCCCCAGCATTTT. Encoded protein: CAINDGGGQPQHF.

The rearrangement uses TRBV18 and TRBJ2-7; TRBD2 aligns across 14 bases. This CDR3 is built from 17 residues. Germline V gene lookup returns CDR1 KGHSH and CDR2 LQKENI. Unmatched junction bases numbered 9, after V lost 3 bases and J lost 5 bases. The CDR3 DNA reads as TGTGCCAGCTCACCTCGGACTAGCGGGGGGACCTACCACGAGCAGTACTTC. Amino acids: CASSPRTSGGTYHEQYF.

The J gene is TRBJ2-5, the V gene TRBV6-5, with D perhaps matching TRBD1 (6 bases). Between the trimmed V and J ends, which lost 2 bases and 3 bases, there was a span of 13 bases. CDR3 length: 15 amino acids. Germline CDR1 MNHEY, CDR2 SVGAGI. In nucleotides, the CDR3 is TGTGCCAGCAGTTACATCAACGGGACAAAAGAGACCCAGTACTTC. Translation gives CASSYINGTKETQYF.

The V call is TRBV7-3, the J call TRBJ1-4, with TRBD1 matching over 9 bases. The CDR3 loop spans 15 amino acids. The J segment lost 8 bases and the V segment lost 4 bases, leaving 8 bases of the junction unmatched. Germline CDR1 and CDR2: SGHTA and FQGTGA. CDR3 sequence (DNA): TGTGCCAGCAGCTCTATACAGGGGGCACAGGAAAAACTGTTTTTT. Translation: CASSSIQGAQEKLFF.

This clonotype was picked up a small number of times. The chain recombines TRBV28 with TRBJ2-3; D not resolved. V shed 6 bases and J shed 2 bases, with 21 bases lying between them. Germline values: CDR1 MDHEN, CDR2 SYDVKM. The CDR3 runs 17 residues. The CDR3 spells CASSRAPDERNTDTQYF. In DNA form, the CDR3 reads TGTGCCAGCAGCCGCGCCCCTGATGAACGGAACACAGATACGCAGTATTTT.